The 32 T cell receptor beta chains reported below all come from one sample, sequenced in a study of blood T cell repertoires in COVID-19. Sequencing was performed with immunoSEQ multiplex PCR; in TCRdb, only in-frame clones are kept and a portion is missing. The profile covers 130,000 to 150,000 clones, with around 81% appearing a single time and 13% taken by the ten largest. Input material: peripheral blood. These receptors originate from a man aged 60-69 years with active or convalescent COVID-19.

J is TRBJ2-7 and V is TRBV19, with D perhaps TRBD2 (6 bases). There are 15 residues in the CDR3. CDR1 is LNHDA and CDR2 is SQIVND in the germline V gene (reference sequence). The V end was cut by 1 base, the J end by 0 bases, with 10 bases between. The CDR3 protein is CASSIGGTLSYEQYF. CDR3 in DNA: TGTGCCAGTAGTATAGGCGGGACCCTCTCCTACGAGCAGTACTTC.

This clone was counted once. CDR3 sequence (DNA): TGTGCTAGTCGGGGAGGGGTTTACAATGAGCAGTTCTTC. This gives the protein CASRGGVYNEQFF. V and J are TRBV12-5 and TRBJ2-1; TRBD2 aligns across 7 bases. V lost 8 bases and J lost 4; bases outside the gene matches: 5. The CDR3 runs to 13 residues. The V gene's germline CDR1 is LGHNT and CDR2 FRNRAP.

The chain couples TRBV6-6 to TRBJ1-2; 9 bases agree with TRBD1. The CDR3 is 17 residues long. The junction had 12 bases not matched to a gene; V was cut back by 5 bases and J by 2 bases. CDR1 is MNHNY and CDR2 is SVGAGI in the germline V gene (reference sequence). The CDR3 spells CASSRPGQGIRNYGYTF. As DNA, the CDR3 is TGTGCCAGCAGTCGACCGGGACAGGGTATTCGAAACTATGGCTACACCTTC.

The chain recombines TRBV7-3 with TRBJ2-7, with 7 nucleotides matching TRBD1. Germline CDR1 reads SGHTA; CDR2 reads FQGTGA. The CDR3 covers 13 residues. V trimming: 5 bases; J trimming: 6 bases; junction bases outside the gene matches: 7. This chain's CDR3 is CASSPQGDGEQYF. CDR3 DNA sequence: TGTGCCAGCAGCCCCCAGGGGGATGGCGAGCAGTACTTC. Variable domain in full (rest from reference TRBV7-3 and TRBJ2-7): GAGVSQTPSNKVTEKGKYVELRCDPISGHTALYWYRQSLGQGPEFLIYFQGTGAADDSGLPNDRFFAVRPEGSVSTLKIQRTERGDSAVYLCASSPQGDGEQYFGPGTRLTVT.

The V and J genes are TRBV7-9 and TRBJ2-7, with a tentative D call TRBD1 (6 bases). CDR3 length equals 14 residues. The V end lost 4 bases, the J end lost 1 base, and 11 bases lay between the germline ends. Germline assignment: CDR1 SEHNR and CDR2 FQNEAQ (reference sequence). CDR3 sequence (DNA): TGTGCCAGCAGCTCGACGACAGGATCCTACGAGCAGTACTTC. This encodes CASSSTTGSYEQYF.

The chain is built from TRBV19 and TRBJ2-5, with 10 bases aligning to TRBD1. The trim removed 0 bases at V and 2 bases at J, leaving 3 bases unmatched. The V gene's germline CDR1 is LNHDA and CDR2 SQIVND (reference sequence). The CDR3 spans 16 residues. The CDR3 protein is CASSIEGTGAQETQYF. CDR3 DNA: TGTGCCAGTAGTATAGAGGGGACAGGGGCGCAAGAGACCCAGTACTTC.

The rearrangement links TRBV5-1 to TRBJ1-1; a possible D gene is TRBD1 (6 bases). Germline-derived CDR1 and CDR2 are SGHRS and YFSETQ. The CDR3 is 14 amino acids. With 3 bases removed from V and 1 base from J, the gap between germline ends came to 10 bases. Here the CDR3 DNA reads TGCGCCAGCAGCTGGCAACAGGGGAACACTGAAGCTTTCTTT. Protein sequence: CASSWQQGNTEAFF.

The chain is built from TRBV6-5 and TRBJ2-7; TRBD1 is a possible D gene (6 bases). The V end lost 2 bases, the J end lost 4 bases, and 12 bases lay between the germline ends. This CDR3 region has 14 residues. Germline loops: CDR1 MNHEY, CDR2 SVGAGI. CDR3 bases: TGTGCCAGCAGTTACGTGGGACACTTATACGAGCAGTACTTC. Encoded protein: CASSYVGHLYEQYF.

The J gene is TRBJ1-4, the V gene TRBV28, with D perhaps TRBD1 (6 bases). CDR1 MDHEN and CDR2 SYDVKM come from the germline V gene. This CDR3 is 13 amino acids long. Trimming removed 6 bases from V and 8 bases from J, with 13 bases in between. CDR3 DNA: TGTGCCAGCAGGGGACACCGGGGAGAAAAACTGTTTTTT. Protein sequence: CASRGHRGEKLFF.

This sequence joins TRBV28 and TRBJ1-4; 7 positions agree with TRBD1. With V trimmed by 4 bases and J by 9 bases, 2 bases remained unmatched. CDR3 length: 12 amino acids. Looked up from germline, CDR1 is MDHEN and CDR2 is SYDVKM. The CDR3 spells CASSSTGKKLFF. In DNA, the CDR3 is TGTGCCAGCAGTTCGACAGGGAAAAAACTGTTTTTT.

The CDR3 spells CASSSRTGGTGELFF. The CDR3 DNA reads as TGTGCCAGCTCATCGAGGACAGGGGGCACCGGGGAGCTGTTTTTT. The chain couples TRBV18 to TRBJ2-2; 10 bases align to TRBD1. From germline, CDR1 is KGHSH and CDR2 LQKENI. This CDR3 has 15 residues. The ends lost 5 bases at V and 4 bases at J; junction bases unmatched: 4.

The J gene is TRBJ2-7, the V gene TRBV6-2 or TRBV6-3, with 10 bases that match TRBD2. Germline V CDR1 and CDR2: MNHEY, SVGEGT. J gave up 11 bases and V 6 bases, and 10 bases lay outside the gene matches. This CDR3 spans 13 amino acids. The CDR3 bases are TGTGCCAGCAGCCGGGGTAGGCTAGCGGGGGAGTACTTC. It is translated as CASSRGRLAGEYF.

The chain combines TRBV5-1 with TRBJ2-5, with D possibly matching TRBD1 (6 bases). The CDR3 runs to 14 residues. The V gene's germline CDR1 is SGHRS and CDR2 YFSETQ. Trimming cost V 5 bases and J 5 bases, with 16 bases left between them. This CDR3 reads CASSIDPGGETQYF. The CDR3 nucleotides read TGCGCCAGCAGTATAGACCCTGGGGGCGAGACCCAGTACTTC.

This sequence joins TRBV29-1 and TRBJ2-7, with 7 bases identical to TRBD2. J was trimmed by 2 bases and V by 5 bases; bases with no gene match: 3. Germline CDR1 reads SQVTM; CDR2 reads ANQGSEA. This CDR3 region has 12 residues. The CDR3 bases are TGCAGCGTTTCCGGACTAGCCTACGAGCAGTACTTC. It is translated as CSVSGLAYEQYF.

In its sample, this clone was seen a few times. The chain uses TRBV2 and TRBJ2-1; 9 bases align to TRBD2. This CDR3 comprises 15 residues. Germline CDR1 reads SNHLY; CDR2 reads FYNNEI. Losses at the gene ends were 4 bases for V and 2 bases for J; bases not matched to a gene: 3. CDR3 loop: CASSVASGAYNEQFF. CDR3 bases: TGTGCCAGCAGTGTAGCTAGCGGGGCCTACAATGAGCAGTTCTTC.

The chain has TRBV11-1 and TRBJ1-1; tentative D call: TRBD1 (5 bases). The CDR3 extends over 15 amino acids. Per the germline V gene, CDR1 is SGHAT and CDR2 is FQDESV (reference sequence). V lost 5 bases and J 0 bases, leaving 13 bases between the germline ends. CDR3 DNA: TGTGCCAGCAGCAAGGGAGGGGCTATGAACACTGAAGCTTTCTTT. This codes for CASSKGGAMNTEAFF. Based on the CDR3 plus reference TRBV11-1 and TRBJ1-1, the full variable domain is EAEVAQSPRYKITEKSQAVAFWCDPISGHATLYWYRQILGQGPELLVQFQDESVVDDSQLPKDRFSAERLKGVDSTLKIQPAELGDSAMYLCASSKGGAMNTEAFFGQGTRLTVV.

This chain links TRBV4-1 with TRBJ2-1; D remains unclear. Germline CDR1 reads MGHRA; CDR2 reads YSYEKL. Trimming cost V 4 bases and J 7 bases, with 11 bases left between them. The CDR3 contains 13 residues. This chain's CDR3 is CASSLPPRNEQFF. As DNA, the CDR3 is TGCGCCAGCAGCCTCCCACCCAGGAATGAGCAGTTCTTC.

This chain links TRBV28 with TRBJ2-7; D is ambiguous. Germline V gene lookup returns CDR1 MDHEN and CDR2 SYDVKM. The CDR3 totals 13 residues. Trimming cost V 4 bases and J 3 bases, with 10 bases left between them. CDR3 in DNA: TGTGCCAGCAGTTCCCCCTCGGGCTACGAGCAGTACTTC. Residues: CASSSPSGYEQYF.

The J gene is TRBJ2-7, the V gene TRBV11-2; weak D call: TRBD2 (5 bases). V shed 2 bases and J shed 2 bases, with 7 bases lying between them. Per germline, CDR1 SGHAT and CDR2 FQNNGV. CDR3 length equals 13 residues. The CDR3 DNA reads TGTGCCAGCAGCTTAAAGAGGGCCTACGAGCAGTACTTC. Protein product: CASSLKRAYEQYF.

This clone was recorded once. The genes are TRBV12-3 or TRBV12-4 and TRBJ2-4; D is perhaps TRBD1 (6 bases). This CDR3 has 13 amino acids. V shed 6 bases and J shed 5 bases, with 11 bases lying between them. CDR3 in DNA: TGTGCCAGCAGGAAGAACAGGGAAAACATTCAGTACTTC. This encodes CASRKNRENIQYF.

The chain combines TRBV27 with TRBJ2-1; 8 bases align to TRBD2. V shed 0 bases and J 9 bases; nucleotides not matched to a gene: 10. This CDR3 has 16 amino acids. CDR1 is MNHEY and CDR2 is SMNVEV in the germline V gene (reference sequence). The CDR3 sequence: CASSLSGGAGVSEQFF. Here the CDR3 DNA reads TGTGCCAGCAGTTTATCCGGCGGAGCGGGAGTCAGTGAGCAGTTCTTC.

The V gene is TRBV18, the J gene TRBJ1-4, with 8 bases aligning to TRBD1. Germline loops: CDR1 KGHSH, CDR2 LQKENI. The CDR3 spans 14 residues. The J segment lost 8 bases and the V segment lost 4 bases, leaving 6 bases of the junction unmatched. This CDR3 is CASSLGQGGEKLFF. The CDR3 coding sequence is TGTGCCAGCTCACTTGGACAGGGAGGCGAAAAACTGTTTTTT. The variable domain in full, with the rest retrieved from reference TRBV18 and TRBJ1-4, is NAGVMQNPRHLVRRRGQEARLRCSPMKGHSHVYWYRQLPEEGLKFMVYLQKENIIDESGMPKERFSAEFPKEGPSILRIQQVVRGDSAAYFCASSLGQGGEKLFFGSGTQLSVL.

The V and J genes are TRBV19 and TRBJ1-5; TRBD1 might be the D (5 bases). V was cut by 7 bases and J by 9 bases, with 22 bases left in between. There are 15 residues in the CDR3. Germline CDR1 is LNHDA and CDR2 is SQIVND (reference sequence). DNA for the CDR3: TGTGCCAGTACCACCGGCGGGGGGAGGATAGGGCCCCAGCATTTT. It yields the protein CASTTGGGRIGPQHF.

The chain uses TRBV19 and TRBJ1-4; D might be TRBD1 (6 bases). Germline lookup yields CDR1 LNHDA and CDR2 SQIVND (reference sequence). Trimming cost V 7 bases and J 4 bases, with 13 bases left between them. The CDR3 has 14 residues. The CDR3 here is CASTRTDLNEKLFF. In DNA form, the CDR3 reads TGTGCCAGTACCCGGACAGATCTTAATGAAAAACTGTTTTTT. Using reference TRBV19 and TRBJ1-4 for the parts outside the CDR3, the full variable domain is DGGITQSPKYLFRKEGQNVTLSCEQNLNHDAMYWYRQDPGQGLRLIYYSQIVNDFQKGDIAEGYSVSREKKESFPLTVTSAQKNPTAFYLCASTRTDLNEKLFFGSGTQLSVL.

Only a few counts were recorded for this clone. The rearrangement uses TRBV6-5 and TRBJ2-7; 8 nucleotides agree with TRBD1. CDR3 length: 13 amino acids. CDR1 and CDR2 from the germline V gene are MNHEY and SVGAGI. Trimming at V came to 4 bases and at J to 7 bases, leaving 6 bases not matched to a gene. The CDR3 here is CASSWDRNWEQYF. In nucleotides, the CDR3 is TGTGCCAGCAGTTGGGACAGGAATTGGGAGCAGTACTTC.

The chain carries TRBV20-1 and TRBJ2-3; 9 bases map to TRBD2. CDR1 DFQATT and CDR2 SNEGSKA come from the germline V gene (reference sequence). V lost 3 bases to trimming and J lost 0 bases; unmatched junction nucleotides: 7. The CDR3 extends over 16 amino acids. The CDR3 protein is CSASRASGTSTDTQYF. The CDR3 bases are TGCAGTGCTAGTCGGGCTAGCGGGACTAGCACAGATACGCAGTATTTT.

The CDR3, as DNA: TGTGCCAGCAGCTTGGGTGAGACAGTAGAGACCCAGTACTTC. Translating it yields CASSLGETVETQYF. V is TRBV5-6 and J is TRBJ2-5, with D possibly matching TRBD1 (5 bases). The germline gives CDR1 SGHDT, CDR2 YYEEEE. The CDR3 is made up of 14 amino acids. V gave up 0 bases and J gave up 4 bases, with 10 bases separating them.

This rearrangement joins TRBV5-1 to TRBJ1-4; TRBD1 might be the D (5 bases). CDR3 length: 15 amino acids. The germline V and J ends were trimmed by 4 bases and 4 bases, with 14 bases remaining between them. CDR1 is SGHRS and CDR2 is YFSETQ in the germline V gene. CDR3 sequence: CASSQFGGNNEKLFF. The CDR3 coding sequence is TGCGCCAGCAGCCAGTTCGGGGGGAATAATGAAAAACTGTTTTTT.

The chain combines TRBV5-1 with TRBJ2-5; D gene ambiguous. In germline, CDR1 is SGHRS, CDR2 YFSETQ. Trimming pared 0 bases from V and 4 bases from J, leaving 19 bases between. The CDR3 loop spans 17 amino acids. CDR3 nucleotides: TGCGCCAGCAGCTTGGGAGGCCCTCAGAAACAATCAGAGACCCAGTACTTC. It codes for CASSLGGPQKQSETQYF. The full variable domain, in which reference TRBV5-1 and TRBJ2-5 provide the parts outside the CDR3, is KAGVTQTPRYLIKTRGQQVTLSCSPISGHRSVSWYQQTPGQGLQFLFEYFSETQRNKGNFPGRFSGRQFSNSRSEMNVSTLELGDSALYLCASSLGGPQKQSETQYFGPGTRLLVL.

The gene calls are TRBV6-5 and TRBJ2-7; D uncertain. Germline V gives CDR1 MNHEY, CDR2 SVGAGI. There are 15 residues in the CDR3. V was cut by 4 bases and J by 0 bases, with 13 bases left in between. This CDR3 reads CASSLALAVSYEQYF. As DNA, the CDR3 is TGTGCCAGCAGTTTAGCTCTGGCGGTCTCCTACGAGCAGTACTTC.

The chain uses TRBV2 and TRBJ1-4; tentative D call: TRBD1 (5 bases). With 4 bases removed from V and 10 bases from J, the gap between germline ends came to 13 bases. Germline loops: CDR1 SNHLY, CDR2 FYNNEI. The CDR3 length is 13 residues. The CDR3 loop reads CASSGQGPGKLFF. Written as DNA, the CDR3 is TGTGCCAGCAGTGGGCAGGGCCCTGGAAAACTGTTTTTT.

This clone has a handful of counts. The rearrangement joins TRBV11-2 to TRBJ1-1, with a possible D match to TRBD1 (5 bases). In germline, CDR1 is SGHAT, CDR2 FQNNGV. Trimming removed 7 bases at V and 1 base at J, with 19 bases between. This CDR3 comprises 16 residues. CDR3 coding DNA: TGTGCCAGCAACCCGACGGCAGGGTTGACGAACACTGAAGCTTTCTTT. As protein: CASNPTAGLTNTEAFF. Based on the CDR3 plus reference TRBV11-2 and TRBJ1-1, the full variable domain is EAGVAQSPRYKIIEKRQSVAFWCNPISGHATLYWYQQILGQGPKLLIQFQNNGVVDDSQLPKDRFSAERLKGVDSTLKIQPAKLEDSAVYLCASNPTAGLTNTEAFFGQGTRLTVV.